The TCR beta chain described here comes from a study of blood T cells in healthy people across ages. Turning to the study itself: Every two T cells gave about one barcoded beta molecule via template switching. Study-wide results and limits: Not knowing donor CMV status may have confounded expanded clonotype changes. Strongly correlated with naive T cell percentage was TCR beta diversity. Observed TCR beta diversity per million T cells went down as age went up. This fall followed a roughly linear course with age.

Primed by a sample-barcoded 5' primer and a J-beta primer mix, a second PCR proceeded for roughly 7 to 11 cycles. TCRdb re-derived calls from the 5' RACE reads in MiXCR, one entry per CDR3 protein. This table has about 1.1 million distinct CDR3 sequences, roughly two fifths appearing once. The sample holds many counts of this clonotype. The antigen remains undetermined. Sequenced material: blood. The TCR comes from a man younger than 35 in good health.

Here the CDR3 DNA reads TGTGCCAGCAGTTGGGGGGGCACAGATACGCAGTATTTT. It specifies CASSWGGTDTQYF. V and J are TRBV27 and TRBJ2-3, with a weak D call TRBD2 (6 bases). The V end was cut by 4 bases, the J end by 1 base, with 6 bases between. In germline, CDR1 is MNHEY, CDR2 SMNVEV (reference sequence). This CDR3 spans 13 amino acids.